This passage covers 32 T cell receptor beta chains from one sample sequenced in a study of beta chain features in type 1 diabetes. Expressed TCRB transcripts were sequenced, since all the RNA that had been isolated was reverse transcribed. Measured with immunoSEQ multiplex PCR; TCRdb has only the in-frame clones, and not every one. The profile shows 810,000 or so clones, 15% to 20% of them singletons. The sample consisted of naive CD4+ T cells from blood. These TCRs come from a woman between 18 and 29 years old in good health.

This clone was observed once. The chain carries TRBV6-6 and TRBJ1-2; the D gene is possibly TRBD1 (6 bases). The germline gives CDR1 MNHNY, CDR2 SVGAGI (reference sequence). Trimming removed 7 bases from V and 4 bases from J, with 13 bases in between. The CDR3 is 13 residues long. The CDR3 protein is CASKGTDSYGYTF. The DNA for the CDR3 is TGTGCCAGCAAGGGGACGGACAGCTATGGCTACACCTTC.

The chain combines TRBV7-9 with TRBJ2-2; 15 bases are shared with TRBD2. This CDR3 is 17 amino acids long. Germline V gene data show CDR1 as SEHNR and CDR2 as FQNEAQ (reference sequence). Losses at the gene ends were 5 bases for V and 6 bases for J; bases not matched to a gene: 7. CDR3: CASSPRTSGRASGELFF. For the CDR3, the DNA is TGTGCCAGCAGCCCCCGGACTAGCGGGAGGGCCTCCGGGGAGCTGTTTTTT.

V usage is TRBV10-3 and J usage is TRBJ1-2; D may be TRBD1 (5 bases). Trimming stripped 3 bases from V and 0 bases from J, with 14 bases between. The CDR3 contains 16 residues. Germline CDR1 and CDR2: ENHRY and SYGVKD. The DNA for the CDR3 is TGTGCCATCAGTGAAGGTTCGACAGCTGCTAACTATGGCTACACCTTC. Translation: CAISEGSTAANYGYTF.

V is TRBV5-4 and J is TRBJ1-1, with 7 bases fitting TRBD1. Germline V lookup: CDR1 SGHNT, CDR2 YYREEE (reference sequence). V lost 3 bases to trimming and J lost 5 bases; unmatched junction nucleotides: 16. This CDR3 is 17 amino acids long. CDR3 nucleotide sequence: TGTGCCAGCAGCTCCCTTCGGGGACAGCGCCCATCTACTGAAGCTTTCTTT. Translation gives CASSSLRGQRPSTEAFF.

This rearrangement joins TRBV5-1 to TRBJ2-2; D gene ambiguous. CDR1 is SGHRS and CDR2 is YFSETQ in the germline V gene. V was trimmed by 4 bases and J by 5 bases, leaving 9 bases between them. The CDR3 has 13 residues. The CDR3 DNA sequence: TGCGCCAGCAGCCTAACTCATACCGGGGAGCTGTTTTTT. Protein product: CASSLTHTGELFF.

The V call is TRBV15, the J call TRBJ2-5; 7 bases agree with TRBD2. Looked up from germline, CDR1 is LNHNV and CDR2 is YYDKDF (reference sequence). V was pared by 3 bases and J by 9 bases, with 7 bases of the junction left unmatched. The CDR3 covers 13 residues. The chain's CDR3 is CATSSVWAGAQYF. DNA for the CDR3: TGTGCCACCAGCAGTGTTTGGGCGGGAGCCCAGTACTTC.

This clone was counted a few times. V and J are TRBV11-2 and TRBJ2-3, with TRBD2 matching over 7 bases. The V and J ends lost 5 bases and 6 bases, in that order; junction bases with no gene match: 14. Per germline, CDR1 SGHAT and CDR2 FQNNGV. There are 16 residues in the CDR3. CDR3 loop: CASSVGGTGDRDTQYF. CDR3 nucleotide sequence: TGTGCCAGCAGCGTGGGGGGGACGGGCGATCGGGATACGCAGTATTTT.

The V and J genes are TRBV2 and TRBJ2-7; 7 positions agree with TRBD2. Germline-derived CDR1 and CDR2 are SNHLY and FYNNEI. V trimming: 3 bases; J trimming: 0 bases; junction bases outside the gene matches: 2. There are 14 residues in the CDR3. CDR3 region: CASSERLASYEQYF. DNA of the CDR3: TGTGCCAGCAGTGAGCGACTAGCCTCCTACGAGCAGTACTTC.

This clone was observed a few times. The chain carries TRBV7-2 and TRBJ2-7, with 10 bases matching TRBD2. Germline CDR1 and CDR2: SGHTA and FQGNSA. The CDR3 is 14 residues long. J was trimmed by 7 bases and V by 5 bases; bases with no gene match: 8. CDR3 DNA: TGTGCCAGCAGCCGAGCGGGAGGGCCTAAGGAGCAGTACTTC. It encodes CASSRAGGPKEQYF.

The V and J genes are TRBV6-6 and TRBJ1-4, with a possible D match to TRBD1 (5 bases). Germline CDR1 is MNHNY and CDR2 is SVGAGI (reference sequence). The CDR3 has 15 amino acids. V gave up 2 bases and J gave up 7 bases, with 14 bases separating them. CDR3 nucleotide sequence: TGTGCCAGCAGTTACCCGCAGGTCGACAGTGAAAAACTGTTTTTT. This sequence encodes CASSYPQVDSEKLFF.

The genes are TRBV2 and TRBJ1-4, with 8 bases that match TRBD1. Unmatched junction bases numbered 4, after V lost 6 bases and J lost 1 base. The germline gives CDR1 SNHLY, CDR2 FYNNEI. The CDR3 runs to 15 residues. CDR3 nucleotides: TGTGCCAGCAGCGGAGACAGGGGAACTAATGAAAAACTGTTTTTT. Amino acid sequence: CASSGDRGTNEKLFF.

This clone was observed a handful of times. Because it lacks the conserved phenylalanine or tryptophan at the end, this CDR3 is likely a read error. The DNA is left out, because the CDR3 cannot be placed on it with certainty; the CDR3 is given as TCRdb lists it. This CDR3 is CASSQSTS. The J gene is TRBJ1-2, the V gene TRBV23-1. TRBV23-1 is classed as an ORF, of uncertain function. The CDR3 has 8 amino acids, counting both end residues.

This clone was seen a few times. The chain employs TRBV19 and TRBJ1-4; D is undetermined. Germline assignment: CDR1 LNHDA and CDR2 SQIVND (reference sequence). This CDR3 contains 13 residues. V was trimmed by 2 bases and J by 8 bases, leaving 9 bases between them. CDR3 coding DNA: TGTGCCAGTAGTATACGCACGGGGGAAAAACTGTTTTTT. Protein: CASSIRTGEKLFF.

The chain uses TRBV9 and TRBJ2-7; no clear D gene. This CDR3 has 15 amino acids. The V end lost 0 bases, the J end lost 0 bases, and 10 bases lay between the germline ends. CDR1 and CDR2 from the germline V gene are SGDLS and YYNGEE. This CDR3 is CASSVEVGYSYEQYF. CDR3 bases: TGTGCCAGCAGCGTAGAGGTGGGTTACTCCTACGAGCAGTACTTC. Filled out from reference TRBV9 and TRBJ2-7, the complete variable domain reads DSGVTQTPKHLITATGQRVTLRCSPRSGDLSVYWYQQSLDQGLQFLIQYYNGEERAKGNILERFSAQQFPDLHSELNLSSLELGDSALYFCASSVEVGYSYEQYFGPGTRLTVT.

This clone has more than one count but fewer than ten. V usage is TRBV11-2 and J usage is TRBJ2-1; 7 positions match TRBD2. This CDR3 is built from 18 residues. Germline trimming cut 0 bases from V and 1 base from J; bases unmatched to any gene: 9. CDR1 and CDR2 from the germline V gene are SGHAT and FQNNGV. CDR3 region: CASSLEGRLAASYNEQFF. CDR3 coding DNA: TGTGCCAGCAGCTTAGAGGGGCGACTAGCCGCGTCCTACAATGAGCAGTTCTTC.

This clone has just a few counts. The rearrangement joins TRBV7-2 to TRBJ2-7, with 7 bases identical to TRBD2. CDR1 SGHTA and CDR2 FQGNSA come from the germline V gene. The CDR3 has 14 residues. V was clipped by 5 bases and J by 3 bases; unmatched bases: 7. The CDR3 is CASSATSVNYEQYF. As DNA, the CDR3 is TGTGCCAGCAGCGCCACTAGCGTAAACTACGAGCAGTACTTC.

The chain carries TRBV21-1 and TRBJ2-5; the D call of TRBD2 is as the table states it, not checked on the DNA. TRBV21-1 is shown as a pseudogene. CDR3 size: 16 residues. CDR3 DNA sequence: TGTGCCAGCAGCCCCCATGGGGGGTGTAAGACCGAGACCCAGTACTTC. Translation: CASSPHGGCKTETQYF.

This chain connects TRBV9 to TRBJ2-5; 10 nucleotides line up with TRBD2. This CDR3 contains 16 residues. V shed 0 bases, J shed 2 bases, and the junction held 4 bases outside the gene matches. In germline, CDR1 is SGDLS, CDR2 YYNGEE. CDR3 residues: CASSVAGAGGQETQYF. CDR3 DNA: TGTGCCAGCAGCGTAGCGGGAGCGGGAGGGCAAGAGACCCAGTACTTC.

V and J are TRBV18 and TRBJ2-1, with D uncertain. Germline V gives CDR1 KGHSH, CDR2 LQKENI. V lost 2 bases to trimming and J lost 4 bases, with 18 bases between them. This CDR3 is built from 17 residues. In DNA form, the CDR3 reads TGTGCCAGCTCACCAACGGACCCCCCCCCGCGATACAATGAGCAGTTCTTC. Translating it yields CASSPTDPPPRYNEQFF.

This clone was detected only a few times. The chain combines TRBV6-5 with TRBJ2-3; 9 nucleotides agree with TRBD2. With V trimmed by 10 bases and J by 6 bases, 8 bases remained unmatched. Germline V lookup: CDR1 MNHEY, CDR2 SVGAGI. This CDR3 contains 13 residues. CDR3 region: CAIQSSGSDTQYF. The CDR3 nucleotides read TGTGCCATTCAAAGTAGCGGGAGTGATACGCAGTATTTT.

The chain has TRBV7-8 and TRBJ2-5, with a possible D match to TRBD1 (6 bases). Germline CDR1 SGHVS, CDR2 FQNEAQ. The CDR3 consists of 14 residues. V was cut by 7 bases and J by 4 bases, with 16 bases left in between. The CDR3 coding sequence is TGTGCCAGCACGCATTCGGGCAGGGGAGAGACCCAGTACTTC. Residues: CASTHSGRGETQYF.

A word on this clone: This sample includes further DNA sequences coding for the same CDR3. The chain links TRBV7-8 to TRBJ1-1; no reliable D call. The CDR3 is 14 residues long. Germline V gene data show CDR1 as SGHVS and CDR2 as FQNEAQ. The V gene lost 3 bases and the J gene lost 3 bases, with 11 bases spanning the gap. The CDR3 protein is CASSLEGRYTEAFF. In DNA form, the CDR3 reads TGTGCCAGCAGCTTGGAGGGAAGGTACACTGAAGCTTTCTTT.

The J gene is TRBJ2-5, the V gene TRBV18; 8 nucleotides agree with TRBD1. Germline V gene lookup returns CDR1 KGHSH and CDR2 LQKENI. This CDR3 spans 14 amino acids. V lost 3 bases, J lost 4 bases, and 4 bases stayed unmatched. The CDR3 protein is CASSPARGRETQYF. In DNA, the CDR3 is TGTGCCAGCTCACCGGCCAGGGGGCGAGAGACCCAGTACTTC. The full variable domain, completed using reference TRBV18 and TRBJ2-5, is NAGVMQNPRHLVRRRGQEARLRCSPMKGHSHVYWYRQLPEEGLKFMVYLQKENIIDESGMPKERFSAEFPKEGPSILRIQQVVRGDSAAYFCASSPARGRETQYFGPGTRLLVL.

V and J are TRBV9 and TRBJ2-1, with a possible D match to TRBD2 (6 bases). The V gene lost 0 bases and the J gene lost 6 bases, with 10 bases spanning the gap. Germline V lookup: CDR1 SGDLS, CDR2 YYNGEE. The CDR3 sequence is 14 residues long. The CDR3 is CASSVVHSGNEQFF. CDR3 DNA: TGTGCCAGCAGCGTAGTGCATAGCGGCAATGAGCAGTTCTTC.

This clone was counted between two and nine times. This chain uses TRBV29-1 with TRBJ2-3; TRBD2 agrees at 7 bases. Per germline, CDR1 SQVTM and CDR2 ANQGSEA. J was trimmed by 6 bases and V by 7 bases; bases with no gene match: 7. CDR3 length: 12 residues. CDR3 residues: CSAKAGSDTQYF. The CDR3 DNA reads as TGCAGCGCCAAAGCGGGATCCGATACGCAGTATTTT.

This clone turned up a few times. J is TRBJ2-1 and V is TRBV27, with D perhaps matching TRBD1 or TRBD2 (5 bases each). The germline V gene encodes CDR1 MNHEY and CDR2 SMNVEV (reference sequence). The CDR3 consists of 14 residues. The ends were cut back, 5 bases at V and 7 bases at J, with 15 bases in the middle. The DNA of the CDR3 is TGTGCCAGCAGTACCCGGGGACCGCGGAATGAGCAGTTCTTC. Translated: CASSTRGPRNEQFF.

The chain employs TRBV7-9 and TRBJ1-4, with D tentatively TRBD1 (6 bases). The V end lost 7 bases, the J end lost 5 bases, and 17 bases lay between the germline ends. This CDR3 has 15 residues. Germline V gene sequence: CDR1 SEHNR, CDR2 FQNEAQ (reference sequence). The CDR3 spells CASTSVGGLNEKLFF. CDR3 nucleotide sequence: TGTGCCAGCACGTCGGTCGGGGGCCTGAATGAAAAACTGTTTTTT.

Of note for this clone: An end of the junction differs from the germline gene, which may be a read error. V gene TRBV2 combines with J gene TRBJ2-1; D call uncertain. The CDR3 contains 13 residues. From germline, CDR1 is SNHLY and CDR2 FYNNEI. The CDR3 sequence: CASSEVGYPLCLF. CDR3 DNA: TGTGCCAGCAGTGAAGTCGGGTATCCCCTGTGCCTCTTC.

The chain links TRBV7-9 to TRBJ2-1; 9 nucleotides align to TRBD2. The junction had 8 bases not matched to a gene; V was cut back by 5 bases and J by 0 bases. The germline V gene encodes CDR1 SEHNR and CDR2 FQNEAQ (reference sequence). The CDR3 covers 17 residues. CDR3 in amino acids: CASSLGLALSSYNEQFF. The CDR3 nucleotides are TGTGCCAGCAGCCTAGGACTAGCGCTTAGCTCCTACAATGAGCAGTTCTTC.

This clone was seen only a few times. The chain has TRBV28 and TRBJ2-5, with 8 bases fitting TRBD2. The CDR3 spans 19 residues. Germline CDR1 reads MDHEN; CDR2 reads SYDVKM. V shed 5 bases and J 5 bases; nucleotides not matched to a gene: 22. CDR3 DNA sequence: TGTGCCAGCAGTCCCGGGGGGAAGCGCGGGACTAGAAGTTGGGAGACCCAGTACTTC. It yields the protein CASSPGGKRGTRSWETQYF. Complete variable domain (other parts from reference TRBV28 and TRBJ2-5): DVKVTQSSRYLVKRTGEKVFLECVQDMDHENMFWYRQDPGLGLRLIYFSYDVKMKEKGDIPEGYSVSREKKERFSLILESASTNQTSMYLCASSPGGKRGTRSWETQYFGPGTRLLVL.

The J gene is TRBJ1-1, the V gene TRBV6-5; 8 bases map to TRBD1. The germline V gene has CDR1 MNHEY and CDR2 SVGAGI. With V trimmed by 6 bases and J by 5 bases, 8 bases remained unmatched. The length of the CDR3 is 14 residues. This chain's CDR3 is CASSRDRMRTEAFF. DNA of the CDR3: TGTGCCAGCAGCCGGGACAGGATGAGGACTGAAGCTTTCTTT.

V usage is TRBV18 and J usage is TRBJ2-7; D remains unclear. V was trimmed by 6 bases and J by 0 bases, leaving 12 bases between them. CDR1 is KGHSH, CDR2 LQKENI, per germline. This CDR3 is built from 14 residues. The chain's CDR3 is CASSRLGISYEQYF. The CDR3 region has the DNA TGTGCCAGCTCGCGTTTGGGCATCTCCTACGAGCAGTACTTC.